This is a list of T cell receptor beta chains from one sample in a study of blood T cells in healthy people across ages. MiXCR, run by TCRdb on the 5' RACE reads, gives a single entry per CDR3 protein. This table holds 600,000 or so distinct CDR3 sequences, around 21% found once. Source material: blood. The source of these receptors is a man aged 70-80 years in good health. Each CDR3 is given with its conserved first and last residue. A D gene is named only where the DNA matches it firmly. Clone size is not always given. Where it is, it says once, few, many or a class for expanded clones.

j_call v_call d_call clone_size cdr3_nt cdr3_aa
TRBJ1-5 TRBV9 . few TGTGCCAGCAGCGTAGCTCCCGACAATCAGCCCCAGCATTTT CASSVAPDNQPQHF
TRBJ2-1 TRBV7-9 . few TGTGCCAGCAGCTTAATAGTTAATGAGCAGTTCTTC CASSLIVNEQFF
TRBJ2-2 TRBV6-2/TRBV6-3 . few TGTGCCAGCAGGATACTAGCCGCCGGGGAGCTGTTTTTT CASRILAAGELFF
TRBJ1-4 TRBV20-1 TRBD1 few TGCAGTGCGGAGGACAGGGGGCGTGAAAAACTGTTTTTT CSAEDRGREKLFF
TRBJ2-1 TRBV3-1 . . TGTGCCAGCAGCCAGGACAGGAGCGGGAGCTCCTACAATGAGCAGTTCTTC CASSQDRSGSSYNEQFF
TRBJ1-6 TRBV20-1 . few TGCAGTGCTAGAGACAGTTATAATTCACCCCTCCACTTT CSARDSYNSPLHF
TRBJ1-3 TRBV5-1 . . TGCGCCAGCAGCTTAGTGGCGGCTATGGTCAGCTCTGGAAACACCATATATTTT CASSLVAAMVSSGNTIYF
TRBJ1-4 TRBV9 TRBD1 . TGTGCCAGCAGCCGGGACAGGGATGCAACTAATGAAAAACTGTTTTTT CASSRDRDATNEKLFF
TRBJ2-5 TRBV29-1 . few TGCAGCGTTGGTCAAGGGGACCAAGAGACCCAGTACTTC CSVGQGDQETQYF
TRBJ1-1 TRBV29-1 . . TGCAGCGTTCTTCCTGAGGGCACTGAAGCTTTCTTT CSVLPEGTEAFF
TRBJ2-3 TRBV10-2 . few TGCGCCAGCAGTGAGAATAAGCAGGGACGGACTGGCACAGATACGCAGTATTTT CASSENKQGRTGTDTQYF
TRBJ2-5 TRBV25-1 TRBD1 . TGTGCCAGCAGTTTTCTCAGGGGGCTTCAAGAGACCCAGTACTTC CASSFLRGLQETQYF
TRBJ2-3 TRBV20-1 TRBD2 few TGCAGTGCTATTTCACTAGCGGGAGGGCCGGGAGTAACAGATACGCAGTATTTT CSAISLAGGPGVTDTQYF
TRBJ2-3 TRBV20-1 . . TGCAGTGCAGACGACTACCTCGTGGGTACGCAGTATTTT CSADDYLVGTQYF
TRBJ2-7 TRBV28 TRBD2 few TGTGCCAGCAGTTTATTGAGAGGGGCTCGGACCACCTTAGCGGGAGAATACGAGCAGTACTTC CASSLLRGARTTLAGEYEQYF
TRBJ2-3 TRBV20-1 TRBD2 many TGCAGTGCTAGGGGGACTAGCGGAAGCACAGATACGCAGTATTTT CSARGTSGSTDTQYF
TRBJ2-1 TRBV20-1 TRBD2 . TGCAGTGCTACAAGCGGGGGGGCCAGAAATGAGCAGTTCTTC CSATSGGARNEQFF
TRBJ2-7 TRBV10-1 TRBD1 once TGCGCCACCCAGGGTTGGGACAGGTTCTCCTACGAGCAGTACTTC CATQGWDRFSYEQYF